This section outlines one T cell receptor (beta chain) sequence together with its context. Its antigen remains unidentified. The CDR3 length is 14 residues. CDR1 and CDR2 (germline): SGHTA, FQGNSA. Trimming removed 2 bases from V and 4 bases from J; junction bases left unmatched: 2. This PCR relied on a set of 60 Vbeta primers and 13 Jbeta primers. The repertoire was sequenced with immunoSEQ multiplex PCR; TCRdb's copy has only in-frame clones and lacks some. Found here are about 110,000 clones, 65% to 80% of them singletons; the top ten hold roughly 6%. This record comes from a study of cytomegalovirus exposure and HLA in healthy donors. The study, taken as a whole, reports: The study dropped some indistinguishable V segments, TRBV6-2 and TRBV6-3 among them.

The specimen was PBMCs. The J gene is TRBJ2-3, the V gene TRBV7-2; 8 positions match TRBD1. The receptor was isolated from a woman in her forties or fifties in good health and CMV-seropositive. Written as DNA, the CDR3 is TGTGCCAGCAGCTTACAGGGACAGGCAGATACGCAGTATTTT. Its protein product is CASSLQGQADTQYF.